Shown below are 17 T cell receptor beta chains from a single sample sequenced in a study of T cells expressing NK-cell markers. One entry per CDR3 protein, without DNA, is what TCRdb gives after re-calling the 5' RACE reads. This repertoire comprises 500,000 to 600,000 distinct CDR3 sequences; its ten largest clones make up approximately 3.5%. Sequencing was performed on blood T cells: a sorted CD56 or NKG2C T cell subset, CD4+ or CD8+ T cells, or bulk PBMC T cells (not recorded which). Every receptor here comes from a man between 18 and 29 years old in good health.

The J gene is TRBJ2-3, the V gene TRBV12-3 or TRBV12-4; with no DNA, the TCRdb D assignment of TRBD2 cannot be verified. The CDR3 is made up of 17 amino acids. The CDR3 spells CASSLVSSGSFADTQYF.

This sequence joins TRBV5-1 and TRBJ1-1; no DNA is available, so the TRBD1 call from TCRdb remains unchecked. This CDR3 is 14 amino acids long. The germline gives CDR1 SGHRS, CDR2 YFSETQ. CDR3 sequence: CASTKGEVNTEAFF.

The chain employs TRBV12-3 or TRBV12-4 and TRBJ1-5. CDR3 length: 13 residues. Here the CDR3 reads CASTLYVGQPQHF.

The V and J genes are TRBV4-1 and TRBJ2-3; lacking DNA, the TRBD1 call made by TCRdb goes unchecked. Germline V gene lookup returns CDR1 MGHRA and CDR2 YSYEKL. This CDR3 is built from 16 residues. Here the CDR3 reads CASSQDTGQGADTQYF.

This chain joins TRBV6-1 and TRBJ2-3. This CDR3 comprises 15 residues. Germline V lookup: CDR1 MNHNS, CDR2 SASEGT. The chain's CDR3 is CASTRRSLSTDTQYF.

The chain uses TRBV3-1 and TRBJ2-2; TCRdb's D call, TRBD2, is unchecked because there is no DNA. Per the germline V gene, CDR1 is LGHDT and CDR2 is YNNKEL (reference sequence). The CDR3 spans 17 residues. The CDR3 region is CASSLAGVGRYAGELFF.

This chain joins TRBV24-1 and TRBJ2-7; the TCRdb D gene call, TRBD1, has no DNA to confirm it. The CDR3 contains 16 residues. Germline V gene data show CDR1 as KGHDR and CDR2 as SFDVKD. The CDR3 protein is CATSDPTGEIAYEQYF.

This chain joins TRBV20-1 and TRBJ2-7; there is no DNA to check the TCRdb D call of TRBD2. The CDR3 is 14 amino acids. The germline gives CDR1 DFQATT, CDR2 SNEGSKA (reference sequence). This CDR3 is CSAPGAGQIYEQYF.

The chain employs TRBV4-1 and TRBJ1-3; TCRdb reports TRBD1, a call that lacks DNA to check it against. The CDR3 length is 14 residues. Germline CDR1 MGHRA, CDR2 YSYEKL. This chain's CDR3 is CASSTPTGVNTIYF.

CDR3 amino acids: CASSYSPSGLSFVRYEQYF. This sequence joins TRBV6-5 and TRBJ2-7; TCRdb's assignment of TRBD2 cannot be checked, as there is no DNA. Per germline, CDR1 MNHEY and CDR2 SVGAGI. The CDR3 extends over 19 amino acids.

CDR3 in amino acids: CSARHSTGPNSPLHF. The chain recombines TRBV20-1 with TRBJ1-6. The CDR3 is 15 residues long. Germline CDR1 is DFQATT and CDR2 is SNEGSKA (reference sequence).

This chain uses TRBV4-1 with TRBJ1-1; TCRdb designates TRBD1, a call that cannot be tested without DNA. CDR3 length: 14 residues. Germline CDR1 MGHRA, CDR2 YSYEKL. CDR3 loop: CASSNKRGRTEAFF.

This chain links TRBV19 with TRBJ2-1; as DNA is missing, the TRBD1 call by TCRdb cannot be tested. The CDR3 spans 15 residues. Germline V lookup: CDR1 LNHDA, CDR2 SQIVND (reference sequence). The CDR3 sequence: CASSISGTENNEQFF.

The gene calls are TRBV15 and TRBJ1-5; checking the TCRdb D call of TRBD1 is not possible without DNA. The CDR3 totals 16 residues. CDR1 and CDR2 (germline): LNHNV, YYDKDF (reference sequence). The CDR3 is CATSSSGTNSNQPQHF.

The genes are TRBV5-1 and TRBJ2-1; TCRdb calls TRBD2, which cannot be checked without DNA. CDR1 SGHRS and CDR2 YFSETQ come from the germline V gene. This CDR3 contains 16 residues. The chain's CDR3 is CASSLERTSGFDEQFF.

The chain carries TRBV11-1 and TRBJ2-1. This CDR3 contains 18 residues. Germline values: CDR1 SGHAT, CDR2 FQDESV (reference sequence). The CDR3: CASSLGRPVGRAYNEQFF.

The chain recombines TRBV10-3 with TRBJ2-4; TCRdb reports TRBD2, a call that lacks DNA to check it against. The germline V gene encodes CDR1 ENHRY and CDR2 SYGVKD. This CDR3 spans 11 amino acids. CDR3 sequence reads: CAIGRKNIQYF.